The 21 T cell receptor beta chains presented below share a single source sample, sequenced in a study of T cells in Graves' hyperthyroidism and ophthalmopathy. Amplification targeted TCR beta CDR3 regions from RNA transcripts. The study used the HTBI primer set for a first-round RT-PCR of the TCR CDR3. TCRdb passed the multiplex PCR reads through MiXCR, listing each CDR3 protein once. The sample contains about 570,000 distinct CDR3 sequences, more than 45% of which appear only once. The specimen sequenced was peripheral blood or thyroid tissue (not recorded which). Receptors were obtained from an adult woman with Graves' disease, either hyperthyroidism or ophthalmopathy (not recorded which).

The chain has TRBV25-1 and TRBJ2-2; D is unresolved. Trimming cost V 6 bases and J 6 bases, with 14 bases left between them. CDR1 MGHDK and CDR2 SYGVNS come from the germline V gene. The length of the CDR3 is 14 residues. Written as DNA, the CDR3 is TGTGCCAGCAGAGATCGGCTCGCCCCCGGGGAGCTGTTTTTT. As protein: CASRDRLAPGELFF.

This clonotype was seen repeatedly, ten times or more. The gene calls are TRBV20-1 and TRBJ1-1; TRBD1 is a possible D gene (5 bases). The germline gives CDR1 DFQATT, CDR2 SNEGSKA (reference sequence). CDR3 length: 13 residues. V lost 6 bases and J 1 base, leaving 12 bases between the germline ends. The CDR3 region has the DNA TGCAGTGCCCAATTTGGGGGGAACACTGAAGCTTTCTTT. It encodes CSAQFGGNTEAFF.

This clonotype was seen a few times. The chain uses TRBV2 and TRBJ1-1; D is unresolved. The CDR3 spans 11 residues. The V gene lost 9 bases and the J gene lost 0 bases, with 5 bases spanning the gap. CDR1 and CDR2 (germline): SNHLY, FYNNEI. The chain's CDR3 is CARWMNTEAFF. DNA of the CDR3: TGTGCCAGATGGATGAACACTGAAGCTTTCTTT.

The sample holds many counts of this clonotype. This chain connects TRBV4-1 to TRBJ2-5; possible D gene TRBD1, 6 bases. Trimming took off 2 bases at V and 6 bases at J, with 19 bases between the two ends. This CDR3 is built from 16 residues. CDR1 is MGHRA, CDR2 YSYEKL, per germline. The CDR3 DNA sequence: TGCGCCAGCAGCCAACTTGTTGGCAGGGGTGGAAAGACCCAGTACTTC. Amino acid sequence: CASSQLVGRGGKTQYF.

This clonotype was counted ten times or more. This chain links TRBV6-6 with TRBJ1-1, with a tentative D call TRBD1 (6 bases). Trimming cost V 8 bases and J 4 bases, with 14 bases left between them. This CDR3 spans 13 amino acids. Germline CDR1 is MNHNY and CDR2 is SVGAGI (reference sequence). CDR3 amino acids: CASAGAALTEAFF. Written as DNA, the CDR3 is TGTGCCAGCGCGGGGGCAGCCCTCACTGAAGCTTTCTTT.

The chain uses TRBV5-6 and TRBJ2-5; possible D gene TRBD1, 7 bases. The germline CDR1 and CDR2 sequences are SGHDT and YYEEEE. V lost 5 bases and J lost 1, with 18 bases in between. The CDR3 extends over 16 amino acids. The CDR3 DNA sequence: TGTGCCAGCAGTTTTACCGCGGGACAGCTCCAAGAGACCCAGTACTTC. Protein sequence: CASSFTAGQLQETQYF.

The V and J genes are TRBV2 and TRBJ1-3; perhaps TRBD1 as D (5 bases). Between the trimmed V and J ends, which lost 4 bases and 7 bases, there was a span of 11 bases. Looked up from germline, CDR1 is SNHLY and CDR2 is FYNNEI. The CDR3 runs 13 residues. CDR3 DNA sequence: TGTGCCAGCAGTGCAGACAGAGCTAACACCATATATTTT. Translating it yields CASSADRANTIYF. The complete variable domain, with remaining parts taken from reference TRBV2 and TRBJ1-3, reads EPEVTQTPSHQVTQMGQEVILRCVPISNHLYFYWYRQILGQKVEFLVSFYNNEISEKSEIFDDQFSVERPDGSNFTLKIRSTKLEDSAMYFCASSADRANTIYFGEGSWLTVV.

The gene calls are TRBV7-9 and TRBJ1-2, with TRBD1 identical over 7 bases. Germline V lookup: CDR1 SEHNR, CDR2 FQNEAQ (reference sequence). The CDR3 loop spans 14 amino acids. V lost 0 bases and J lost 6; bases outside the gene matches: 4. The CDR3 sequence: CASSLALGGDGYTF. The DNA for the CDR3 is TGTGCCAGCAGCTTAGCGCTAGGGGGCGATGGCTACACCTTC. The full variable domain, in which reference TRBV7-9 and TRBJ1-2 provide the parts outside the CDR3, is DTGVSQNPRHKITKRGQNVTFRCDPISEHNRLYWYRQTLGQGPEFLTYFQNEAQLEKSRLLSDRFSAERPKGSFSTLEIQRTEQGDSAMYLCASSLALGGDGYTFGSGTRLTVV.

This clonotype was observed at least ten times. The chain recombines TRBV5-4 with TRBJ1-5; 7 bases match TRBD1. CDR3 size: 14 residues. Germline CDR1 SGHNT, CDR2 YYREEE (reference sequence). After removal of 9 bases from V and 0 bases from J, the junction contained 6 bases not matched to a gene. CDR3 DNA: TGTGCCACCAGAGACAGGGCTAGCAATCAGCCCCAGCATTTT. This translates into CATRDRASNQPQHF. The complete variable domain, with remaining parts taken from reference TRBV5-4 and TRBJ1-5, reads ETGVTQSPTHLIKTRGQQVTLRCSSQSGHNTVSWYQQALGQGPQFIFQYYREEENGRGNFPPRFSGLQFPNYSSELNVNALELDDSALYLCATRDRASNQPQHFGDGTRLSIL.

V is TRBV7-9 and J is TRBJ2-7; D is possibly TRBD2 (6 bases). The CDR3 contains 14 residues. Germline V gene data show CDR1 as SEHNR and CDR2 as FQNEAQ (reference sequence). V was trimmed by 6 bases and J by 8 bases, leaving 20 bases between them. The CDR3 coding sequence is TGTGCCAGCAGGGGGGAGGACAATCAGCCCCAGCAGTACTTC. Its translation: CASRGEDNQPQQYF.

The V gene is TRBV11-1, the J gene TRBJ1-1; no definite D call. Germline assignment: CDR1 SGHAT and CDR2 FQDESV (reference sequence). Trimming removed 1 base at V and 9 bases at J, with 9 bases between. This CDR3 comprises 12 residues. Here the CDR3 reads CASSLGRTQAFF. The DNA of the CDR3 is TGTGCCAGCAGCTTAGGGCGGACTCAAGCTTTCTTT.

This chain joins TRBV29-1 and TRBJ1-1; D gene uncertain. This CDR3 has 13 residues. V was pared by 8 bases and J by 5 bases, with 18 bases between. The germline gives CDR1 SQVTM, CDR2 ANQGSEA. Here the CDR3 reads CSLGGIRETEAFF. The DNA of the CDR3 is TGCAGCTTAGGAGGCATCCGGGAAACTGAAGCTTTCTTT. Looking up the rest from reference TRBV29-1 and TRBJ1-1 gives the full variable domain: SAVISQKPSRDICQRGTSLTIQCQVDSQVTMMFWYRQQPGQSLTLIATANQGSEATYESGFVIDKFPISRPNLTFSTLTVSNMSPEDSSIYLCSLGGIRETEAFFGQGTRLTVV.

The genes are TRBV11-1 and TRBJ2-7; D possibly matches TRBD1 or TRBD2 (7 bases each). Trimming pared 8 bases from V and 3 bases from J, leaving 14 bases between. The CDR3 consists of 13 residues. Germline V gene data show CDR1 as SGHAT and CDR2 as FQDESV (reference sequence). This CDR3 is CASGRDSNYEQYF. Written as DNA, the CDR3 is TGTGCCAGCGGGAGGGACAGCAACTACGAGCAGTACTTC.

J is TRBJ2-1 and V is TRBV7-9, with 11 bases identical to TRBD2. There are 16 residues in the CDR3. Germline assignment: CDR1 SEHNR and CDR2 FQNEAQ (reference sequence). The ends lost 5 bases at V and 8 bases at J; junction bases unmatched: 11. CDR3 coding DNA: TGTGCCAGCAGCCGAGGACGACTAGCGGGAAGGTATGAGCAGTTCTTC. Translated, it gives CASSRGRLAGRYEQFF.

This clonotype was counted many times. The V gene is TRBV29-1, the J gene TRBJ1-1; unclear D gene. Trimming stripped 4 bases from V and 10 bases from J, with 13 bases between. CDR1 is SQVTM, CDR2 ANQGSEA, per germline. The CDR3 length is 11 residues. CDR3 amino acids: CSVADRSGAFF. Written as DNA, the CDR3 is TGCAGCGTTGCCGATCGCTCTGGAGCTTTCTTT.

This clonotype occurred many times. The gene calls are TRBV7-9 and TRBJ2-7; D uncertain. Germline CDR1 and CDR2: SEHNR and FQNEAQ (reference sequence). V lost 5 bases to trimming and J lost 3 bases, with 17 bases between them. The CDR3 is made up of 15 amino acids. CDR3 nucleotides: TGTGCCAGCAGCCCGGCTGCAACCGGGTACTACGAGCAGTACTTC. This translates into CASSPAATGYYEQYF.

The chain carries TRBV11-2 and TRBJ2-7; 8 nucleotides align to TRBD2. J gave up 3 bases and V 2 bases, and 6 bases lay outside the gene matches. CDR3 length equals 15 residues. Looked up from germline, CDR1 is SGHAT and CDR2 is FQNNGV. As DNA, the CDR3 is TGTGCCAGCAGCTTAAGTCGAACTAGCGGCTACGAGCAGTACTTC. It translates to CASSLSRTSGYEQYF. Full variable domain (outside the CDR3, taken from reference TRBV11-2 and TRBJ2-7): EAGVAQSPRYKIIEKRQSVAFWCNPISGHATLYWYQQILGQGPKLLIQFQNNGVVDDSQLPKDRFSAERLKGVDSTLKIQPAKLEDSAVYLCASSLSRTSGYEQYFGPGTRLTVT.

V gene TRBV4-1 combines with J gene TRBJ1-4; D uncertain. The V end was cut by 10 bases, the J end by 8 bases, with 20 bases between. Germline V gene lookup returns CDR1 MGHRA and CDR2 YSYEKL. The length of the CDR3 is 14 residues. CDR3 region: CATGSSASTEKLFF. The CDR3 DNA reads TGCGCCACCGGTTCTTCCGCCAGCACCGAAAAACTGTTTTTT.

A remark on this clonotype: Given the absence of the conserved phenylalanine or tryptophan at the CDR3 end, a read error is likely. No DNA is shown, since the ends of the CDR3 on it are uncertain; the CDR3 is the one TCRdb lists. The rearrangement joins TRBV10-3 to TRBJ2-7; TRBD2 reflects the table's D call only, with no check against the DNA. With termini counted, the CDR3 has 12 amino acids. Germline V gene sequence: CDR1 ENHRY, CDR2 SYGVKD. This CDR3 reads CAISERLAGRYS.

Written as DNA, the CDR3 is TGTGCCACCAGTGCTCCAAGGTCGGACTACGAGCAGTACTTC. Translating it yields CATSAPRSDYEQYF. The gene calls are TRBV24-1 and TRBJ2-7; D gene unclear. Germline values: CDR1 KGHDR, CDR2 SFDVKD. The V and J ends lost 5 bases and 3 bases respectively, with 13 bases between them. The CDR3 is made up of 14 amino acids.

This chain links TRBV7-2 with TRBJ1-1, with 11 bases that match TRBD1. Looked up from germline, CDR1 is SGHTA and CDR2 is FQGNSA. CDR3 size: 14 residues. V was pared by 5 bases and J by 4 bases, with 3 bases of the junction left unmatched. In DNA form, the CDR3 reads TGTGCCAGCAGCAGGGACAGGGGGGTCACTGAAGCTTTCTTT. Its protein product is CASSRDRGVTEAFF.